This record covers a single TCR beta chain. Its antigen remains undetermined. The sample holds no much larger clone one base away, and base qualities are not on file. The source of the sample is a study of blood T cell repertoires in COVID-19 (TCRdb year 2020). Some background on the complete study: The collaborator samples originated in the United States, Italy and Spain and spanned the acute and convalescent phases of COVID-19. The prospective study material was composed of cDNA or gDNA derived from T cells, B-cell-depleted T cells, or PBMCs. The dataset comprised deeply sampled blood TCRbeta repertoires from subjects exposed to, actively infected with, or recovered from COVID-19. The repertoires were made available in a free public database intended to serve as a resource for research on the immune response to SARS-CoV-2. The samples were drawn from the first 160 participants of the ongoing ImmuneRACE study and from 1,254 subjects provided by 6 global collaborators. Nearly every sample came with metadata listing a de-identified subject ID, COVID-19 status, age in years and sex. HLA class I and class II types, where available, came from metadata supplied by the sample provider rather than from assay-based typing. The paper's findings and limits, for the study overall: The quantity of clinical and demographic metadata differed by source and by participant and was supplied without curation.

Whole blood was collected in K2EDTA tubes by collaborating institutions according to the institutions' own protocols. Collaborator samples were shipped for TCRbeta analysis as frozen whole blood, isolated PBMCs, or DNA extracted from either sample type. TCRbeta CDR3 regions were amplified from genomic DNA using the immunoSEQ Assay, a bias-controlled multiplex PCR. On the authors' methods: Nucleated cell counts per sample were estimated from amplification of reference gene primers within the assay. To quantify the absolute abundance of each unique TCRbeta CDR3 rearrangement, sequence reads were collapsed and filtered. For each sample, productive Simpson clonality was calculated as the square root of Simpson's diversity index across productive rearrangements. This immuneACCESS table, as held by TCRdb, lists in-frame sequences with V and J called but not all clones. Of the missing ones, under half trace to an unresolved V gene in checked studies; the others have no known cause. V and J calls and clone size are given by that table; D and trimming were obtained from the DNA. The sample yields 250,000 or so clones; 75% to 85% were counted once. The ten largest make up around 5.5% of the sample.

Sequenced input: peripheral blood. This sequence was found in a human donor in a cohort sampled during active COVID-19.

The CDR3 here reads CASSQVGPRGEQFF. The base sequence is TGTGCCAGCAGCCAAGTTGGGCCTCGGGGTGAGCAGTTCTTC. Here the chain combines TRBV14 and TRBJ2-1; a weak D assignment points to TRBD2 (5 bases agree). From the cysteine up to the phenylalanine, the CDR3 has a length of 14 residues. The retained sequence is limited to the CDR3, 42 bases, with the frame set at the first base. CDR1 and CDR2, looked up from the germline V gene, are SGHDN and FVKESK. The germline ends are 13 bases apart after V is trimmed by 1 base and J by 9 bases.